What follows describes a single T cell receptor beta chain. Its recognized antigen is unknown. The record has no base qualities; no much larger clone is one base away. Genomic DNA was extracted with the Qiagen DNeasy kit from unsorted PBMCs and from negatively selected CD4+ and CD8+ fractions. TCR beta CDR3 regions were amplified by immunoSEQ multiplex PCR using primers annealing to V and J segments. Amplification bias was minimized using a synthetic immune receptor repertoire, and residual bias was removed computationally after sequencing. In the authors' own workflow: Custom Python scripts were used to quantify repertoire diversity as the Shannon entropy index. The unsorted, CD4+ and CD8+ repertoires were each analyzed separately, with the exception of combined analyses, where CD4+ and CD8+ sequences were merged in silico. Drawn from immuneACCESS, this table holds only the in-frame rearrangements with V and J called that TCRdb kept. Clones are partly lost; checked studies trace under half to an unresolved V gene and leave the rest unexplained. That table gives V, J and clone size, and the DNA gave D and trimming. The table for this sample lists 20,000 to 25,000 clones; 89% of them were counted only once. The leading ten clones occupy over 0.2% of the sample.

The time point label of this sample denotes: newly diagnosed, previously untreated cHL patient sample. A Miltenyi CD4+ T cell isolation kit was used for magnetic negative selection to purify CD4+ T cells from thawed PBMCs. To serve as a comparison group for the relapsed/refractory trial patients, PBMCs were sequenced from patients with newly diagnosed, previously untreated classical Hodgkin lymphoma. Peripheral blood was collected in 8 mL Vacutainer Cell Preparation Tubes, from which PBMCs were isolated by centrifugation and then cryopreserved. Purified CD4+ and CD8+ fractions were prepared only for cases where an additional PBMC sample was available. Magnetically labelled cells were depleted on LS columns in a quadroMACS separator, and the flow-through was collected as the purified fraction. The data belong to a study of PD-1 blockade in classical Hodgkin lymphoma (dated by TCRdb to the early 2020s). Regarding the study in general: The study used TCR beta sequencing and CyTOF to define a peripheral blood immune signature of response to PD-1 blockade in classical Hodgkin lymphoma. Broad study findings and their caveats: Baseline TCR diversity was reported as lower in newly diagnosed patients than in healthy donors, and lower still in relapsed/refractory patients. The study covered only a single clinical trial cohort, and the causes of the repertoire differences, possibly disease activity or prior therapy, were still not defined.

V and J are truncated by 3 bases and 0 bases respectively, leaving an intervening sequence of 13 bases. According to the germline V gene (reference sequence), CDR1 reads WNHNN and CDR2 reads SYGVQD. The CDR3 covers 16 residues, taking in both the cysteine and the phenylalanine. Just the 48-base CDR3 DNA is kept, in frame starting at base 1. The chain joins TRBV10-1 to TRBJ2-3; tentative D gene TRBD2, with 5 bases matching. The sequence was collected from a human donor with classical Hodgkin lymphoma. Sequencing was performed on CD4+ T cells from blood. The CDR3 here reads CASSESSGPSTDTQYF. The DNA sequence is given as TGCGCCAGCAGTGAATCCAGCGGCCCAAGCACAGATACGCAGTATTTT.